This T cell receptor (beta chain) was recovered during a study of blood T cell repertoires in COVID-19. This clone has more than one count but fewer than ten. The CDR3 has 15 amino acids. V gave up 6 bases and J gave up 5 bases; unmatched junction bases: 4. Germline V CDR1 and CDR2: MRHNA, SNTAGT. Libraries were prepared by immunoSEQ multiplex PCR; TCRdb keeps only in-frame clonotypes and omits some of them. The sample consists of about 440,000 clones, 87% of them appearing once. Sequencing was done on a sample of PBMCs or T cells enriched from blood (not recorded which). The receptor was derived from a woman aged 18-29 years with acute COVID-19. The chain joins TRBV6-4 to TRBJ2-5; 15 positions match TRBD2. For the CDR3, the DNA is TGTGCCAGCAGCCCCGGGACTAGCGGGGGGGAGACCCAGTACTTC. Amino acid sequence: CASSPGTSGGETQYF.